This TCR beta chain was sequenced during a study of blood T cell repertoires in COVID-19. With 6 bases removed from V and 5 bases from J, the gap between germline ends came to 16 bases. CDR3 length: 13 amino acids. Germline assignment: CDR1 GTSNPN and CDR2 SVGIG (reference sequence). TCRdb's table, derived via immunoSEQ multiplex PCR, lists solely in-frame clones and lacks some. Of approximately 44,000 clones in the sample, around 83% were seen once. This sequence originates from a human donor in a cohort sampled during active COVID-19. This chain uses TRBV30 with TRBJ1-1; D not certain. Sequencing was performed on peripheral blood. CDR3 residues: CACIQQFRTEAFF. In nucleotides, the CDR3 is TGTGCCTGCATACAACAGTTTCGGACTGAAGCTTTCTTT.